This T cell receptor beta chain was captured by sequencing in a study of a mutant IDH1 vaccine in newly diagnosed glioma. Across the whole study: Vaccines were begun 4-6 weeks after radiotherapy alone, or with temozolomide cycles.

V was shortened by 0 bases and J by 10 bases, with 9 bases between the two germline ends. The CDR3 consists of 13 residues. Germline CDR1 reads MNHEY; CDR2 reads SMNVEV (reference sequence). Whole-study findings and limits: Vaccine-induced immune responses were detected in around 92% of patients. It seemed that pseudoprogression was not linked to changes in the top peripheral T cell clonotypes.

Specified time point: week 35, safety follow-up. Each dose of the vaccine consisted of 300 ug of mutant IDH1 20-mer peptide, with topical imiquimod. Across weeks 1, 3, 5, 7, 11, 15, 19 and 23, patients received a vaccination each time, eight in all. This clone was picked up one time. Antigen: not known. Only in-frame clones appear in the TCRdb table, and some are missing; sequencing was by immunoSEQ multiplex PCR. Of roughly 54,000 clones listed, roughly 80% are singletons. The rearrangement links TRBV27 to TRBJ1-4; possible D gene TRBD1, 6 bases. The source is a woman in her late teens or twenties with glioma. The specimen comprised PBMCs, sampled from a glioma patient whose treatment included an IDH1 peptide vaccine. The CDR3 region has the DNA TGTGCCAGCAGTTTATCACAGGGAGGAAAACTGTTTTTT. It translates to CASSLSQGGKLFF.